These T cell receptor beta chains were read from a single sample in a study of sequential checkpoint blockade in melanoma. The table came from immunoSEQ multiplex PCR; TCRdb's copy has only in-frame clones and leaves some out. Seen here are about 22,000 clones, nearly 70% observed once, and the top ten hold around 20%. The input for sequencing was CD8+ T cells sorted from blood (inferred from file names), taken from a patient given nivolumab and ipilimumab in sequence. Receptors were obtained from a human donor with melanoma. CDR3s include the opening cysteine and the closing phenylalanine or tryptophan. The D gene is left open where the match is weak. Clone sizes are given selectively: once, few, many, or a class where the clone is expanded.

v_gene	j_gene	d_gene	abundance	CDR3aa	CDR3nt
TRBV18	TRBJ2-1	TRBD2	-	CASSPPRGGDGEQFF	TGTGCCAGCTCACCACCCCGGGGAGGGGATGGTGAGCAGTTCTTC
TRBV7-9	TRBJ2-6	-	-	CASSSRPAGANVLTF	TGTGCCAGCAGCTCCCGGCCAGCGGGGGCCAACGTCCTGACTTTC
TRBV5-4	TRBJ2-1	-	few	CASSLDSPDEQFF	TGTGCCAGCAGCTTGGACTCTCCCGATGAGCAGTTCTTC
TRBV4-2	TRBJ2-5	-	few	CASSGLQGTQYF	TGTGCCAGCAGCGGGCTCCAGGGAACCCAGTACTTC
TRBV15	TRBJ2-2	TRBD1	-	CATSGGQGDTGELFF	TGTGCCACCAGCGGGGGACAGGGAGACACCGGGGAGCTGTTTTTT
TRBV19	TRBJ1-6	-	-	CASSIRTDYNSPLHF	TGTGCCAGTAGTATACGGACAGACTATAATTCACCCCTCCACTTT
TRBV27	TRBJ2-7	-	-	CASSDSLDRQTYEQYF	TGTGCCAGCAGCGATAGTTTAGACAGGCAGACCTACGAGCAGTACTTC
TRBV11-2	TRBJ2-1	-	-	CASSFGVGEVEQFF	TGTGCCAGCAGCTTTGGAGTGGGGGAGGTTGAGCAGTTCTTC
TRBV11-2	TRBJ2-1	TRBD1	-	CASSFGRTGRSNEQFF	TGTGCCAGCAGCTTTGGCAGGACAGGGAGAAGCAATGAGCAGTTCTTC
TRBV7-9	TRBJ1-2	-	large	CASSPTVSSGYTF	TGTGCCAGCAGCCCCACAGTATCCTCGGGCTACACCTTC
TRBV4-3	TRBJ2-2	TRBD2	-	CASYGGGHGELFF	TGCGCCAGCTATGGGGGGGGTCACGGGGAGCTGTTTTTT
TRBV27	TRBJ2-7	-	-	CASSLTPGFSYEQYF	TGTGCCAGCAGTTTAACCCCAGGGTTTTCCTACGAGCAGTACTTC
TRBV5-5	TRBJ2-7	TRBD1	-	CASSLEGTGPYEQYF	TGTGCCAGCAGCTTGGAGGGGACAGGTCCCTACGAGCAGTACTTC
TRBV2	TRBJ1-5	-	-	CASSPYTREQPQHF	TGTGCCAGCAGTCCTTATACCAGGGAACAGCCCCAGCATTTT
TRBV7-9	TRBJ1-2	-	once	CASSLAETVQLYGYTF	TGTGCCAGCAGCTTAGCGGAAACAGTCCAATTATATGGCTACACCTTC
TRBV7-9	TRBJ2-6	-	once	CASSAHGAGANVLTF	TGTGCCAGCAGCGCCCACGGGGCTGGGGCCAACGTCCTGACTTTC
TRBV5-5	TRBJ1-1	-	-	CASSFYRVGTEAFF	TGTGCCAGCAGCTTTTACAGGGTTGGCACTGAAGCTTTCTTT
TRBV4-3	TRBJ1-2	TRBD1	-	CASSPGTGESGYTF	TGCGCCAGCAGCCCCGGGACAGGGGAGAGTGGCTACACCTTC
TRBV6-5	TRBJ1-1	TRBD1	-	CASSYAGGNTEAFF	TGTGCCAGCAGTTACGCAGGGGGAAACACTGAAGCTTTCTTT
TRBV7-2	TRBJ1-3	-	-	CASSQDSLGQLPNTIYF	TGCGCCAGCAGCCAAGATTCTCTTGGGCAGCTACCAAACACCATATATTTT
TRBV6-5	TRBJ1-2	-	-	CASSSTHPTDGYTF	TGTGCCAGCAGTTCAACTCATCCGACAGATGGCTACACCTTC
TRBV5-5	TRBJ2-7	TRBD1	-	CASRPGTGDEQYF	TGTGCCAGCAGACCCGGGACAGGGGACGAGCAGTACTTC
TRBV28	TRBJ1-4	TRBD1	-	CASGKGTVANEKLFF	TGTGCCAGCGGCAAAGGGACAGTTGCTAATGAAAAACTGTTTTTT
TRBV7-3	TRBJ2-3	TRBD2	-	CASSPLAGGRTDTQYF	TGTGCCAGCAGCCCTTTAGCGGGGGGGAGGACAGATACGCAGTATTTT
TRBV27	TRBJ2-4	TRBD1	-	CASSPTRGRFKNIQYF	TGTGCCAGCAGTCCCACCAGGGGGCGCTTCAAAAACATTCAGTACTTC
TRBV7-3	TRBJ2-2	TRBD1	-	CASSPQGAGELFF	TGTGCCAGCAGCCCACAGGGGGCCGGGGAGCTGTTTTTT
TRBV4-1	TRBJ1-5	TRBD1	-	CASSQDRTGGQPQHF	TGCGCCAGCAGCCAAGATAGAACAGGGGGCCAGCCCCAGCATTTT
TRBV7-9	TRBJ1-2	TRBD1	-	CASSHRDSLNYGYTF	TGTGCCAGCAGCCACCGGGACAGCCTTAACTATGGCTACACCTTC